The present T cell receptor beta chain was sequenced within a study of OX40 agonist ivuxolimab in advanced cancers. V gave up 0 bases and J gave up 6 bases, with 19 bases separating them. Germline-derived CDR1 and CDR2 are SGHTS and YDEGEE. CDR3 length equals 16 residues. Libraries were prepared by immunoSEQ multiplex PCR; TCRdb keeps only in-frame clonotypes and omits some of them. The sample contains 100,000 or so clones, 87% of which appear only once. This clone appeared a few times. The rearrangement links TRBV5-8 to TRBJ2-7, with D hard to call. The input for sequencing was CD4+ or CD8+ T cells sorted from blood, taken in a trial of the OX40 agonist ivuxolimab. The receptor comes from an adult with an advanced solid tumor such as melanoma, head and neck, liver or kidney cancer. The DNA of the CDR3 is TGTGCCAGCAGCTTGGGCAGCAGGAGTGGCCGAGGCGAGCAGTACTTC. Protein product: CASSLGSRSGRGEQYF.